This TCR beta chain was captured in a study of T-cell reconstitution after alpha-beta-depleted transplantation in children. Note on this clonotype: As yet, its antigen is unknown.

V lost 6 bases and J lost 2, with 17 bases in between. The germline CDR1 and CDR2 sequences are DFQATT and SNEGSKA (reference sequence). The CDR3 length is 15 residues. TCRbeta library construction was performed incorporating unique molecular identifiers. TCRdb independently ran MiXCR on the PCR reads; one entry per CDR3 protein. Of some 830,000 distinct CDR3 sequences listed, roughly 16% were seen once; the top ten hold 5%. Overall study results and limits: Where some patients showed high TCRbeta diversity at day 60, it came from recipient T cells and thymic progenitors that had survived. Reports say that about two months after transplant, the alpha-beta T cells came out of several hundred graft clones that had expanded. By one year post-transplant, T-cell counts and diversity largely arose from T cells that were newly produced.

Sequencing used PBMCs, mostly from graft donor cells, obtained 360 days after TCRalphabeta/CD19-depleted stem cell transplant. The TCR comes from a male patient aged 10-17 years who had a stem cell transplant for acute lymphoblastic leukemia, so the T cells may come from the graft donor. The rearrangement uses TRBV20-1 and TRBJ2-1; D gene unclear. The CDR3 is CSAHAGPRTYNEQFF. In DNA, the CDR3 is TGCAGTGCCCATGCCGGGCCAAGAACCTACAATGAGCAGTTCTTC.